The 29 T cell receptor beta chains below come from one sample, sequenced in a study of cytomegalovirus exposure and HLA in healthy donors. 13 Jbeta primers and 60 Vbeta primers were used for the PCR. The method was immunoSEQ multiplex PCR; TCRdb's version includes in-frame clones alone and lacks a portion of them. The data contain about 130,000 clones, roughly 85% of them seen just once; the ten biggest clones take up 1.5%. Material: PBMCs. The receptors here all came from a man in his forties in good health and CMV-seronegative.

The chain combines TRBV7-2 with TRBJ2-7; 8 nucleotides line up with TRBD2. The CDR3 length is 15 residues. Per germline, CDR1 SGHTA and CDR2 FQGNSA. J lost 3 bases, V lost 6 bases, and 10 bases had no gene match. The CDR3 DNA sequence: TGTGCCAGCAGTCGGGAGGGGCTAGCGAGCTACGAGCAGTACTTC. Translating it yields CASSREGLASYEQYF.

CDR3 nucleotide sequence: TGTGCCAGCAGCCCCCCGGGACTAGAACGCCAAGAGACCCAGTACTTC. This codes for CASSPPGLERQETQYF. The chain couples TRBV7-9 to TRBJ2-5; 8 bases are a match to TRBD2. Trimming took 5 bases from V and 1 from J; bases not matched to a gene: 9. Germline CDR1 and CDR2: SEHNR and FQNEAQ (reference sequence). The CDR3 is 16 amino acids.

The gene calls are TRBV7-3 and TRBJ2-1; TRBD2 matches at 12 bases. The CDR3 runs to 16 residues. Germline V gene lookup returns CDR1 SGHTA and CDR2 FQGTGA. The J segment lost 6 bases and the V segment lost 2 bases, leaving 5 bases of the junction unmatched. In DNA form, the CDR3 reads TGTGCCAGCAGCTTATTGACTAGCGGGAGACGCAATGAGCAGTTCTTC. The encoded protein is CASSLLTSGRRNEQFF.

CDR3 in DNA: TGTGCCAGCAGCTTAGTCTCAGGGAACCAAGAGACCCAGTACTTC. Translation gives CASSLVSGNQETQYF. The J gene is TRBJ2-5, the V gene TRBV11-3, with D maybe TRBD1 (5 bases). Germline V gene lookup returns CDR1 SGHNT and CDR2 YENEEA. The CDR3 covers 15 residues. The V end was cut by 1 base, the J end by 0 bases, with 9 bases between.

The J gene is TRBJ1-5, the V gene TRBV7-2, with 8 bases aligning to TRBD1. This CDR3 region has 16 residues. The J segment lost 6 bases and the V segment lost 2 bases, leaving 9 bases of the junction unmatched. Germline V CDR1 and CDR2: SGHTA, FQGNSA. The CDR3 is CASSLLTGQGVQPQHF. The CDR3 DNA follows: TGTGCCAGCAGCTTACTCACCGGACAGGGTGTTCAGCCCCAGCATTTT.

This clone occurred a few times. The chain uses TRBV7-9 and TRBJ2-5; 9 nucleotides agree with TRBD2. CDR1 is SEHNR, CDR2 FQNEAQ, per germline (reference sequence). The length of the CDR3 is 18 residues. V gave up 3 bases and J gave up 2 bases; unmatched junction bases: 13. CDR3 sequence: CASSFYGPSGATQETQYF. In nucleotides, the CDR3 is TGTGCCAGCAGCTTCTACGGTCCTAGCGGGGCTACACAAGAGACCCAGTACTTC.

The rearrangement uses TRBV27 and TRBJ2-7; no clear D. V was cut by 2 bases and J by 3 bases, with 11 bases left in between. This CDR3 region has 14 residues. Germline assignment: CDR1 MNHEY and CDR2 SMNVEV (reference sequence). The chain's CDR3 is CASSLQASIYEQYF. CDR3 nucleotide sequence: TGTGCCAGCAGTTTACAGGCCTCCATCTACGAGCAGTACTTC.

The CDR3 DNA sequence: TGCGCCAGCAGCACCGGGACTAGCGGGGCCCAAGAGACCCAGTACTTC. Translation: CASSTGTSGAQETQYF. The J gene is TRBJ2-5, the V gene TRBV5-1; 13 bases are shared with TRBD2. V lost 4 bases, J lost 1 base, and 4 bases stayed unmatched. CDR1 and CDR2 (germline): SGHRS, YFSETQ. This CDR3 spans 16 amino acids.

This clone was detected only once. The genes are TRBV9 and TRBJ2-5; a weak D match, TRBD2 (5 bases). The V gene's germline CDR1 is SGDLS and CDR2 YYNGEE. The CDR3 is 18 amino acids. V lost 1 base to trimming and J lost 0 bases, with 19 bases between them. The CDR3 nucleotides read TGTGCCAGCAGCGTAAGGCCCAGTGGAGGAGCCTACCAAGAGACCCAGTACTTC. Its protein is CASSVRPSGGAYQETQYF. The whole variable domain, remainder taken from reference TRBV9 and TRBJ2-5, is DSGVTQTPKHLITATGQRVTLRCSPRSGDLSVYWYQQSLDQGLQFLIQYYNGEERAKGNILERFSAQQFPDLHSELNLSSLELGDSALYFCASSVRPSGGAYQETQYFGPGTRLLVL.

CDR3 nucleotide sequence: TGTGCCAGCAGCTTAAGGGGCGGTTCGAACACCGGGGAGCTGTTTTTT. It yields the protein CASSLRGGSNTGELFF. The J gene is TRBJ2-2, the V gene TRBV7-2; weak D call: TRBD1 (5 bases). CDR3 length: 16 residues. Per the germline V gene, CDR1 is SGHTA and CDR2 is FQGNSA. V dropped 2 bases and J dropped 0 bases, with 10 bases sitting between them.

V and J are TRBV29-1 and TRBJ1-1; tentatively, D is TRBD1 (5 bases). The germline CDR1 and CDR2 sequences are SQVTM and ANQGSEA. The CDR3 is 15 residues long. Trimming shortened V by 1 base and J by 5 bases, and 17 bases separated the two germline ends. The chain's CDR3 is CSVEVRGRVGTEAFF. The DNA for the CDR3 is TGCAGCGTTGAAGTAAGGGGAAGGGTTGGAACTGAAGCTTTCTTT.

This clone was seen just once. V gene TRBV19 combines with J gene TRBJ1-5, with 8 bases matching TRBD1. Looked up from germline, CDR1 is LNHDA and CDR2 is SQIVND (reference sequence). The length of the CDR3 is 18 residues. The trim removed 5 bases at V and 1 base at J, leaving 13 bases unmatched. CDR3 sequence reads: CASSSHRDRIVSNQPQHF. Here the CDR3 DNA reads TGTGCCAGTAGTTCTCACCGGGACAGGATTGTCAGCAATCAGCCCCAGCATTTT. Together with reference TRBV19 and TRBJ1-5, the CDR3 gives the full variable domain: DGGITQSPKYLFRKEGQNVTLSCEQNLNHDAMYWYRQDPGQGLRLIYYSQIVNDFQKGDIAEGYSVSREKKESFPLTVTSAQKNPTAFYLCASSSHRDRIVSNQPQHFGDGTRLSIL.

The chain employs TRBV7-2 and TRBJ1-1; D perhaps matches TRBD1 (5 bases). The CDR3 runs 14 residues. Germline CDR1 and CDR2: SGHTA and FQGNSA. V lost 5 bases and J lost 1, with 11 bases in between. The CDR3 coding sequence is TGTGCCAGCAGCCCGAGACAGTGGAACACTGAAGCTTTCTTT. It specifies CASSPRQWNTEAFF.

CDR3 in amino acids: CASSLDLSSEKLFF. The CDR3 bases are TGTGCCAGCAGCCTCGACTTGTCGTCGGAAAAACTGTTTTTT. The chain is built from TRBV7-9 and TRBJ1-4; D is unresolved. The CDR3 covers 14 residues. Germline assignment: CDR1 SEHNR and CDR2 FQNEAQ (reference sequence). Trimming took 5 bases from V and 8 from J, leaving 15 bases between them.

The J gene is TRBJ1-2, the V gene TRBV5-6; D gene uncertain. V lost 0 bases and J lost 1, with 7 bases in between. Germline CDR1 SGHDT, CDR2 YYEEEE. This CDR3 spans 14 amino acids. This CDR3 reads CASSLASVNYGYTF. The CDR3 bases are TGTGCCAGCAGCTTGGCGTCTGTTAACTATGGCTACACCTTC.

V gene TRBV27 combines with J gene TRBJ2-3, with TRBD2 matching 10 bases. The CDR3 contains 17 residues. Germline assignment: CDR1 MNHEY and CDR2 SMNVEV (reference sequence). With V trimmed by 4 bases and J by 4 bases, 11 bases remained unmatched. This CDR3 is CASSSLSSGGAADTQYF. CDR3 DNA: TGTGCCAGCAGTTCCCTATCAAGCGGGGGGGCCGCAGATACGCAGTATTTT.

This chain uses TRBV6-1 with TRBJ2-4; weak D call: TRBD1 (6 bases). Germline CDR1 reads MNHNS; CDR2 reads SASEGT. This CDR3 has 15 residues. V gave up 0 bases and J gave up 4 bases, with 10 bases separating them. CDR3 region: CASSEAYREKNIQYF. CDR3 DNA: TGTGCCAGCAGTGAAGCCTACAGGGAAAAAAACATTCAGTACTTC.

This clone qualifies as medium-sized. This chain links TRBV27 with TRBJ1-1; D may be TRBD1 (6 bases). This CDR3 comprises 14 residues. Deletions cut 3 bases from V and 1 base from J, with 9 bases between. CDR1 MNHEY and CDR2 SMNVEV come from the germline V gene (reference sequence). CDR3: CASSLQQGNTEAFF. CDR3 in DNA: TGTGCCAGCAGTTTGCAACAGGGGAACACTGAAGCTTTCTTT.

The CDR3 protein is CASSFSGRGGFEGAQYF. DNA for the CDR3: TGTGCCAGCAGCTTTAGCGGGAGAGGAGGGTTCGAAGGGGCCCAGTACTTC. The J gene is TRBJ2-5, the V gene TRBV7-9; 9 bases are a match to TRBD2. The trim removed 3 bases at V and 9 bases at J, leaving 17 bases unmatched. The CDR3 spans 17 residues. Germline V gene data show CDR1 as SEHNR and CDR2 as FQNEAQ (reference sequence). The variable domain in full, completed from reference TRBV7-9 and TRBJ2-5, reads DTGVSQNPRHKITKRGQNVTFRCDPISEHNRLYWYRQTLGQGPEFLTYFQNEAQLEKSRLLSDRFSAERPKGSFSTLEIQRTEQGDSAMYLCASSFSGRGGFEGAQYFGPGTRLLVL.

DNA for the CDR3: TGTGCCAGCAGCTTATACGGGGAGGGAGGCTACACCTTC. It is translated as CASSLYGEGGYTF. This sequence joins TRBV7-9 and TRBJ1-2; D gene ambiguous. Germline V gene sequence: CDR1 SEHNR, CDR2 FQNEAQ (reference sequence). V lost 2 bases and J lost 8, with 12 bases in between. The CDR3 has 13 residues.

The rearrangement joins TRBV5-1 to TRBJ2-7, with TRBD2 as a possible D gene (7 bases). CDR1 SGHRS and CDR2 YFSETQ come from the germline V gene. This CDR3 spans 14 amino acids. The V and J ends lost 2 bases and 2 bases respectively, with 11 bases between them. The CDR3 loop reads CASSFAGATYEQYF. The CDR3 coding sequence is TGCGCCAGCAGCTTTGCGGGGGCCACCTACGAGCAGTACTTC. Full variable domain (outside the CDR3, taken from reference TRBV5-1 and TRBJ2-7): KAGVTQTPRYLIKTRGQQVTLSCSPISGHRSVSWYQQTPGQGLQFLFEYFSETQRNKGNFPGRFSGRQFSNSRSEMNVSTLELGDSALYLCASSFAGATYEQYFGPGTRLTVT.

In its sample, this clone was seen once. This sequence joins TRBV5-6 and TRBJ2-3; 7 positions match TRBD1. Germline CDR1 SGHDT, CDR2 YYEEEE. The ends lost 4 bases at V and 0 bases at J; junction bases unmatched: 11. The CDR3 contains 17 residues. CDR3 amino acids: CASSPQGTVGSTDTQYF. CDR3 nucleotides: TGTGCCAGCAGCCCCCAGGGGACAGTGGGTAGCACAGATACGCAGTATTTT.

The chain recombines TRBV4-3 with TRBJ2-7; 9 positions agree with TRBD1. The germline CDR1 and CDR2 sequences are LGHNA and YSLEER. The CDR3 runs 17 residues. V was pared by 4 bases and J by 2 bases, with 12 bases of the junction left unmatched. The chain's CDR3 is CASSPGTGSGGPYEQYF. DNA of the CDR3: TGCGCCAGCAGCCCAGGGACAGGGTCGGGAGGCCCCTACGAGCAGTACTTC.

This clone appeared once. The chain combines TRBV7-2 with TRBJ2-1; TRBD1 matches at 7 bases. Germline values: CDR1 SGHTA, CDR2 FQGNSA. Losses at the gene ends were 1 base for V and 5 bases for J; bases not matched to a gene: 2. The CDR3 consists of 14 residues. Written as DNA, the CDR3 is TGTGCCAGCAGCTTAGGGGACAGTCACAATGAGCAGTTCTTC. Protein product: CASSLGDSHNEQFF.

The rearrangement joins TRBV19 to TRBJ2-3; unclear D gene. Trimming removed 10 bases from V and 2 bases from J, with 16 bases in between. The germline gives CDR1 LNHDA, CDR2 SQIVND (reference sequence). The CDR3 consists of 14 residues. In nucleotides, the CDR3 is TGTGCCACCAACCCAGGCCCGGCCACAGATACGCAGTATTTT. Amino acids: CATNPGPATDTQYF.

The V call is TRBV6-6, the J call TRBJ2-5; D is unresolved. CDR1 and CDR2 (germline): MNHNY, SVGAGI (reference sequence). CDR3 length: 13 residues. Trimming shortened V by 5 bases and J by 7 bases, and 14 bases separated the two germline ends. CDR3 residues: CASSPRVLGTQYF. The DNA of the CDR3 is TGTGCCAGCAGTCCCCGGGTACTGGGGACCCAGTACTTC.

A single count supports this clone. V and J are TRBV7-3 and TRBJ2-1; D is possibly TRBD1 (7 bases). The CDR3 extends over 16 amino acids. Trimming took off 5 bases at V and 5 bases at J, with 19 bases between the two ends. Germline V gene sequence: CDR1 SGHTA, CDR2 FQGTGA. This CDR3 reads CASSPGDRHYNNEQFF. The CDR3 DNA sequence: TGTGCCAGCAGCCCGGGGGACAGACACTACAACAATGAGCAGTTCTTC. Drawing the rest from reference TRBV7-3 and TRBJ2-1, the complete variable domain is GAGVSQTPSNKVTEKGKYVELRCDPISGHTALYWYRQSLGQGPEFLIYFQGTGAADDSGLPNDRFFAVRPEGSVSTLKIQRTERGDSAVYLCASSPGDRHYNNEQFFGPGTRLTVL.

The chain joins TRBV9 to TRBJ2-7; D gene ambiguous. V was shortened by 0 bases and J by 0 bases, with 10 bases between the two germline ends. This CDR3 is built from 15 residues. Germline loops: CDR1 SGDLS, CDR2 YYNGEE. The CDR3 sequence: CASSVAHSSSYEQYF. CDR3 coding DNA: TGTGCCAGCAGCGTAGCTCACAGCAGCTCCTACGAGCAGTACTTC.

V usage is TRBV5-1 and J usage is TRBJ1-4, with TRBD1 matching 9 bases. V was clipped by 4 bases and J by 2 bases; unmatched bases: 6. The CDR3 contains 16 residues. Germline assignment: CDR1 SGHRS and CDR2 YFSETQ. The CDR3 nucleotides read TGCGCCAGCAGCCCACAGGGGGCTGAGACTAATGAAAAACTGTTTTTT. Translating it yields CASSPQGAETNEKLFF.